This T cell receptor beta chain was obtained from a study of vaccination effects on CD4 cells after COVID-19. Within the ViraFEST assay, antigen-specific CD4+ T cells underwent expansion with viral peptide pools prior to sequencing. Once cultured for 10 to 11 days, the cells underwent separation to obtain CD4+ T cells. Confirmation by PCR established that the person had SARS-CoV-2 infection between March and December 2020. The cohort was immunized with two doses of either the BNT162b2 or mRNA-1273 vaccine. Cultures used fewer than 2.5 million PBMC per well, about 10 IU/ml IL-2 and approximately 11 ug/ml peptides. As regards this clone: Its target is unknown.

The V and J ends lost 2 bases and 3 bases, in that order; junction bases with no gene match: 7. The CDR3 sequence is 15 residues long. The germline gives CDR1 KGHSH, CDR2 LQKENI. Sequenced by immunoSEQ multiplex PCR; TCRdb stores in-frame clones only, minus some. The sample records 11,000 to 15,000 clones, over 65% being singletons. Here the sequenced sample was CD4+ T cells from PBMCs cultured with HCoV-NL63 spike peptides, taken after COVID-19 vaccination. The gene calls are TRBV18 and TRBJ2-7; the match to TRBD2 covers 7 bases. This sequence originates from a human donor who had a prior SARS-CoV-2 infection. The CDR3 DNA sequence: TGTGCCAGCTCACCAACCGGACTAGGCATCTACGAGCAGTACTTC. This codes for CASSPTGLGIYEQYF.